This entry lists 22 T cell receptor beta chains sequenced from one sample in a study of blood T cell repertoires in COVID-19. Sequencing used immunoSEQ multiplex PCR; TCRdb keeps in-frame clones, though not all of them. This table has 140,000 to 150,000 clones, roughly 89% appearing once. Specimen: PBMCs or T cells enriched from blood (not recorded which). The receptor set was obtained from a woman aged 45-65 years who had been exposed to COVID-19.

The chain uses TRBV7-8 and TRBJ2-7, with D unresolved. Germline CDR1 and CDR2: SGHVS and FQNEAQ. V was shortened by 1 base and J by 1 base, with 5 bases between the two germline ends. The CDR3 has 13 residues. CDR3 DNA sequence: TGTGCCAGCAGCTTAGGGCTTTCCTACGAGCAGTACTTC. This encodes CASSLGLSYEQYF.

This chain connects TRBV14 to TRBJ1-2; D perhaps matches TRBD1 (5 bases). Trimming stripped 4 bases from V and 5 bases from J, with 8 bases between. Germline CDR1 and CDR2: SGHDN and FVKESK. This CDR3 spans 12 amino acids. The CDR3 coding sequence is TGTGCCAGCAGCCCTGACAGATATGGCTACACCTTC. This gives the protein CASSPDRYGYTF.

This clone was seen once. The CDR3 sequence is CASSEATSSYEQYF. The CDR3 region has the DNA TGTGCCAGCAGTGAAGCGACTAGCTCCTACGAGCAGTACTTC. The rearrangement links TRBV6-1 to TRBJ2-7; maybe TRBD2 (6 bases). Trimming removed 0 bases at V and 0 bases at J, with 6 bases between. Looked up from germline, CDR1 is MNHNS and CDR2 is SASEGT. CDR3 length: 14 amino acids.

The rearrangement joins TRBV4-3 to TRBJ2-2; TRBD1 aligns across 9 bases. With V trimmed by 4 bases and J by 7 bases, 10 bases remained unmatched. Germline V lookup: CDR1 LGHNA, CDR2 YSLEER. The CDR3 is made up of 16 amino acids. The CDR3 nucleotides are TGCGCCAGCAGCCCTTCCGGGACAGGGAGCGTCGGGGAGCTGTTTTTT. It translates to CASSPSGTGSVGELFF.

The chain is built from TRBV10-3 and TRBJ2-7; the D gene is possibly TRBD1 (5 bases). The CDR3 length is 13 residues. The V gene's germline CDR1 is ENHRY and CDR2 SYGVKD. V was clipped by 6 bases and J by 5 bases, with 14 bases between them. The CDR3 DNA is TGTGCCATCAGGGGTTTGGACACGGACGAGCAGTACTTC. As protein: CAIRGLDTDEQYF.

The sample holds a few counts of this clone. V and J are TRBV7-6 and TRBJ2-1, with 11 bases identical to TRBD2. The CDR3 has 16 amino acids. CDR1 and CDR2 from the germline V gene are SGHVS and FNYEAQ. V lost 4 bases and J lost 7; bases outside the gene matches: 9. The CDR3: CASSSLTSGKGNEQFF. CDR3 coding DNA: TGTGCCAGCAGCTCCTTGACTAGCGGGAAAGGTAATGAGCAGTTCTTC.

The chain links TRBV29-1 to TRBJ2-1, with D possibly TRBD2 on 6 matching bases. Germline CDR1 is SQVTM and CDR2 is ANQGSEA. The CDR3 runs 15 residues. V lost 3 bases and J lost 0, with 12 bases in between. CDR3 coding DNA: TGCAGCGTTGAGGAGGGTTATGGCTCCTACAATGAGCAGTTCTTC. Encoded protein: CSVEEGYGSYNEQFF.

The rearrangement links TRBV10-3 to TRBJ1-1, with no clear D. The ends were cut back, 6 bases at V and 1 base at J, with 9 bases in the middle. The CDR3 totals 13 residues. Looked up from germline, CDR1 is ENHRY and CDR2 is SYGVKD. The CDR3 DNA follows: TGTGCCATCAGCCTGGAGGGGAACACTGAAGCTTTCTTT. It codes for CAISLEGNTEAFF.

A few counts support this clone. The chain joins TRBV29-1 to TRBJ2-1; D is ambiguous. Germline CDR1 is SQVTM and CDR2 is ANQGSEA. This CDR3 is built from 13 residues. V was clipped by 6 bases and J by 3 bases, with 12 bases between them. CDR3: CSVTDTIYNEQFF. DNA of the CDR3: TGCAGCGTCACCGACACGATCTACAATGAGCAGTTCTTC.

This chain connects TRBV2 to TRBJ1-2; 9 bases map to TRBD1. Per the germline V gene, CDR1 is SNHLY and CDR2 is FYNNEI. The CDR3 contains 15 residues. V lost 5 bases, J lost 3 bases, and 7 bases stayed unmatched. CDR3 sequence reads: CASSPPGQGYYGYTF. In DNA, the CDR3 is TGTGCCAGCAGTCCACCGGGACAGGGATACTATGGCTACACCTTC.

This rearrangement joins TRBV12-5 to TRBJ2-3; 11 bases map to TRBD2. V was clipped by 0 bases and J by 7 bases; unmatched bases: 3. Germline assignment: CDR1 LGHNT and CDR2 FRNRAP. CDR3 size: 15 residues. CDR3: CASGLVGTSGYTQYF. The CDR3 DNA is TGTGCTAGTGGTTTGGTAGGGACTAGCGGTTATACGCAGTATTTT.

CDR3 protein: CAIRRGSGQGTTYEQYF. CDR3 DNA: TGTGCCATCAGAAGAGGAAGCGGACAGGGTACAACCTACGAGCAGTACTTC. V and J are TRBV10-3 and TRBJ2-7; TRBD1 matches 8 bases. There are 17 residues in the CDR3. Trimming at V came to 6 bases and at J to 2 bases, leaving 15 bases not matched to a gene. Looked up from germline, CDR1 is ENHRY and CDR2 is SYGVKD.

The V call is TRBV7-3, the J call TRBJ2-3; the D gene is possibly TRBD1 (6 bases). Germline V gene lookup returns CDR1 SGHTA and CDR2 FQGTGA. The CDR3 spans 16 residues. Trimming took off 0 bases at V and 2 bases at J, with 12 bases between the two ends. CDR3 protein: CASSLTGTTPTDTQYF. CDR3 DNA: TGTGCCAGCAGCTTAACGGGGACAACGCCCACAGATACGCAGTATTTT.

The J gene is TRBJ1-2, the V gene TRBV7-8; 7 bases align to TRBD1. CDR1 and CDR2 from the germline V gene are SGHVS and FQNEAQ. The CDR3 is 14 residues long. J gave up 4 bases and V 5 bases, and 7 bases lay outside the gene matches. The CDR3 sequence is CASSPRDSSYGYTF. The DNA for the CDR3 is TGTGCCAGCAGCCCCCGGGACAGTAGCTATGGCTACACCTTC.

The chain combines TRBV15 with TRBJ2-7, with TRBD2 matching over 9 bases. CDR1 and CDR2 (germline): LNHNV, YYDKDF (reference sequence). The CDR3 is made up of 16 amino acids. V shed 0 bases and J 3 bases; nucleotides not matched to a gene: 6. The CDR3, as DNA: TGTGCCACCAGCAGAGATCGTGGCGGGGGGGGCTACGAGCAGTACTTC. It is translated as CATSRDRGGGGYEQYF.

This sequence joins TRBV5-6 and TRBJ2-1, with TRBD2 matching 7 bases. The CDR3 is made up of 17 amino acids. V was pared by 0 bases and J by 10 bases, with 16 bases of the junction left unmatched. Germline assignment: CDR1 SGHDT and CDR2 YYEEEE. The CDR3, as DNA: TGTGCCAGCAGCTTGGCCGGTGTGGACTTAGCGGGCAGCGAGCAGTTCTTC. Translating gives CASSLAGVDLAGSEQFF.

This rearrangement joins TRBV30 to TRBJ1-4, with D possibly TRBD1 on 5 matching bases. Germline CDR1 GTSNPN, CDR2 SVGIG (reference sequence). With 5 bases removed from V and 3 bases from J, the gap between germline ends came to 13 bases. The CDR3 has 14 amino acids. The CDR3, as DNA: TGTGCCTGGTCTCCGACAGTAGCTAATGAAAAACTGTTTTTT. Translation: CAWSPTVANEKLFF.

J is TRBJ1-3 and V is TRBV6-1, with a tentative D call TRBD1 (5 bases). Germline V gene sequence: CDR1 MNHNS, CDR2 SASEGT. This CDR3 spans 15 amino acids. V was cut by 0 bases and J by 4 bases, with 10 bases left in between. CDR3 sequence reads: CASSEAVEGGNTIYF. CDR3 nucleotide sequence: TGTGCCAGCAGTGAAGCGGTGGAGGGGGGAAACACCATATATTTT.

The rearrangement uses TRBV4-2 and TRBJ1-1; D not certain. The CDR3 is 15 residues long. The V end was cut by 0 bases, the J end by 5 bases, with 13 bases between. Germline CDR1 and CDR2: LGHNA and YNFKEQ. The CDR3 nucleotides are TGTGCCAGCAGCCAAGAACCGGGCTCGGGGACTGAAGCTTTCTTT. Residues: CASSQEPGSGTEAFF.

The CDR3 nucleotides read TGTGCCAGCAGGGCAGGAGGGCTCAGTGAGCAGTTCTTC. Amino acid sequence: CASRAGGLSEQFF. The genes are TRBV5-6 and TRBJ2-1; perhaps TRBD2 as D (6 bases). The CDR3 runs 13 residues. Trimming took off 5 bases at V and 9 bases at J, with 15 bases between the two ends. The germline CDR1 and CDR2 sequences are SGHDT and YYEEEE.

This chain joins TRBV2 and TRBJ2-1, with 7 bases that match TRBD2. CDR1 and CDR2 (germline): SNHLY, FYNNEI. The CDR3 length is 14 residues. The J segment lost 8 bases and the V segment lost 8 bases, leaving 12 bases of the junction unmatched. This CDR3 reads CASSWQAGVHEQFF. In DNA, the CDR3 is TGTGCCAGCTCCTGGCAGGCGGGGGTCCATGAGCAGTTCTTC.

This chain connects TRBV28 to TRBJ1-3; TRBD1 might be the D (6 bases). The CDR3 length is 14 residues. Germline V lookup: CDR1 MDHEN, CDR2 SYDVKM. V lost 6 bases to trimming and J lost 8 bases, with 17 bases between them. CDR3 DNA: TGTGCCAGCAGCCCCGGGGGGGCTAGGGACACCATATATTTT. Its translation: CASSPGGARDTIYF.